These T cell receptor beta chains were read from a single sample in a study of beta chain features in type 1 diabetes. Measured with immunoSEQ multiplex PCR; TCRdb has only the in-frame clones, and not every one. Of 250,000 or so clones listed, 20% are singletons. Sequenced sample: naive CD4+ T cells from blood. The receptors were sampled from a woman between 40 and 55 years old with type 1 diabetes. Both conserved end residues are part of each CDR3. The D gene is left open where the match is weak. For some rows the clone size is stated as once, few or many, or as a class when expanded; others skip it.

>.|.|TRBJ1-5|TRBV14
CASSQGGSQPQHF
TGTGCCAGCAGCCAGGGGGGGTCTCAGCCCCAGCATTTT
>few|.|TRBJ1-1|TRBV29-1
CSVATGRGTEAFF
TGCAGCGTTGCCACAGGGAGGGGCACTGAAGCTTTCTTT
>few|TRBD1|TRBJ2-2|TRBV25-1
CASSDFPGQSTGELFF
TGTGCCAGCAGTGACTTCCCGGGACAGAGCACCGGGGAGCTGTTTTTT
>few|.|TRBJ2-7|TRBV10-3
CAISNVAYEQYF
TGTGCCATCAGTAACGTAGCCTACGAGCAGTACTTC
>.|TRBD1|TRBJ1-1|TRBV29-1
CSVERQGRDTEAFF
TGCAGCGTTGAGCGACAGGGGAGGGACACTGAAGCTTTCTTT
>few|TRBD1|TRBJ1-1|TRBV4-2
CASSQDVDRTDTEAFF
TGTGCCAGCAGCCAAGACGTGGACAGGACGGACACTGAAGCTTTCTTT
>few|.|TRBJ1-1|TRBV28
CASSTTPRAFF
TGTGCCAGCAGCACCACGCCGCGGGCTTTCTTT
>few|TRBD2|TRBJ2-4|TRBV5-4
CASSATSGSLGIQYF
TGTGCCAGCAGCGCGACTAGCGGGAGTCTAGGCATTCAGTACTTC
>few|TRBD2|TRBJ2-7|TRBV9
CASSMSGAYEQYF
TGTGCCAGCAGCATGAGCGGGGCCTACGAGCAGTACTTC
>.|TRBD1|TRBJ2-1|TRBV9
CASSGGQADNEQFF
TGTGCCAGCAGCGGGGGACAGGCAGACAATGAGCAGTTCTTC
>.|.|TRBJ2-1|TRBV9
CASSADRGSYNEQFF
TGTGCCAGCAGCGCCGACCGGGGCTCCTACAATGAGCAGTTCTTC
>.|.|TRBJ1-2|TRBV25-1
CASSKGSGLYGYTF
TGTGCCAGCAGCAAGGGAAGCGGCCTCTATGGCTACACCTTC
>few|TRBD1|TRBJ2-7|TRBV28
CASSPPGTAYEQYF
TGTGCCAGTTCCCCCCCCGGGACAGCCTACGAGCAGTACTTC
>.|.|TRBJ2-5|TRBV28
CASKGLRVGETQYF
TGTGCCAGCAAAGGATTGAGGGTAGGAGAGACCCAGTACTTC
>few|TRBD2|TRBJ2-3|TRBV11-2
CASSAYKRGSTDTQYF
TGTGCCAGCAGCGCTTATAAGCGGGGTAGCACAGATACGCAGTATTTT
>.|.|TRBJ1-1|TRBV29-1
CSVAVAGRKEAFF
TGCAGCGTGGCGGTTGCGGGACGGAAAGAAGCTTTCTTT
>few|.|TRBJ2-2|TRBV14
CASSSYSPGAGELFF
TGTGCCAGCAGCTCCTACAGTCCCGGGGCCGGGGAGCTGTTTTTT
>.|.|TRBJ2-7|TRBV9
CASGDSYEQYF
TGTGCCAGCGGTGACAGCTACGAGCAGTACTTC
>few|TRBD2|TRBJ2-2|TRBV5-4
CASSSSGSTGELFF
TGTGCCAGCAGCTCTAGCGGAAGCACCGGGGAGCTGTTTTTT
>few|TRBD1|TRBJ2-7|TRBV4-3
CASSQVSRQGGSYEQYF
TGCGCCAGCAGCCAAGTTTCCCGACAGGGGGGTTCCTACGAGCAGTACTTC
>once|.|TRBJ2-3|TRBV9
CASSPTPWGTDTQYF
TGTGCCAGCAGCCCGACACCTTGGGGCACAGATACGCAGTATTTT
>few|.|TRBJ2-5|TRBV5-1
CASSSLVGEETQYF
TGCGCCAGCAGCTCCCTAGTCGGGGAAGAGACCCAGTACTTC
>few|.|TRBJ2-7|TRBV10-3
CAISEGGGSSYEQYF
TGTGCCATCAGTGAGGGTGGAGGGAGCTCCTACGAGCAGTACTTC
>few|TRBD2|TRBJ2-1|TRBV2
CASSDRDYANEQFF
TGTGCCAGCAGTGACAGGGACTACGCCAATGAGCAGTTCTTC
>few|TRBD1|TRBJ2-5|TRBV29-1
CSVERGQGRETQYF
TGCAGCGTTGAGAGGGGACAGGGTAGAGAGACCCAGTACTTC
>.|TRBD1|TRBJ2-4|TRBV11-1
CASSRDRGNIQYF
TGTGCCAGCAGCCGGGACAGGGGGAACATTCAGTACTTC
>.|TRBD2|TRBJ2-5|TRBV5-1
CASMLAGGPGETQYF
TGCGCCAGCATGCTAGCGGGAGGGCCAGGAGAGACCCAGTACTTC
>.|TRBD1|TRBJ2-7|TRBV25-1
CASSDHKPTGNYEQYF
TGTGCCAGCAGTGACCACAAACCGACAGGGAACTACGAGCAGTACTTC
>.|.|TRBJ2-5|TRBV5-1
CASSSPQETQYF
TGCGCCAGCAGTTCCCCGCAAGAGACCCAGTACTTC
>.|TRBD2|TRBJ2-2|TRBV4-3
CASSQVLGLAGGPTGELFF
TGCGCCAGCAGCCAAGTCCTCGGACTAGCGGGAGGGCCGACCGGGGAGCTGTTTTTT
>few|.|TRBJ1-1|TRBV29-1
CSVAYTEAFF
TGCAGCGTTGCGTACACTGAAGCTTTCTTT
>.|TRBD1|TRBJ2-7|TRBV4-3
CASSQVLYRGSFYEQYF
TGCGCCAGCAGCCAAGTCTTGTACAGGGGTTCGTTTTACGAGCAGTACTTC
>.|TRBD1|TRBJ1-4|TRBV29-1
CSGKGDRRNEKLFF
TGCAGCGGCAAGGGGGACAGGCGAAATGAAAAACTGTTTTTT
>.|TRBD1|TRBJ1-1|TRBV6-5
CASSGTGGSTEAFF
TGTGCCAGCAGTGGGACAGGGGGTTCCACTGAAGCTTTCTTT
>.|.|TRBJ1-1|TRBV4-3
CASSRGTSLQAFF
TGCGCCAGCAGCCGAGGGACATCTTTGCAAGCTTTCTTT
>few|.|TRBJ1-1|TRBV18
CASSPPTAEAFF
TGTGCCAGCTCACCACCGACAGCCGAAGCTTTCTTT
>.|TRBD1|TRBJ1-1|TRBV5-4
CASSPTGDTEAFF
TGTGCCAGCAGCCCCACAGGGGACACTGAAGCTTTCTTT
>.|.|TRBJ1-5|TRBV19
CASRVSVEPQHF
TGTGCCAGTAGGGTATCGGTGGAGCCCCAGCATTTT
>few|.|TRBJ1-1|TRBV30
CAWSRTEAFF
TGTGCCTGGAGTCGCACTGAAGCTTTCTTT
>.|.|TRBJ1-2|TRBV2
CASSEDSGGSLHYGYTF
TGTGCCAGCAGCGAGGACAGTGGAGGCTCACTACACTATGGCTACACCTTC
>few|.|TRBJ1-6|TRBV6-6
CASSPGGPGSPLHF
TGTGCCAGCAGCCCGGGGGGGCCGGGGTCACCCCTCCACTTT
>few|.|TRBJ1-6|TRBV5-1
CASSLEGNRSPLHF
TGCGCCAGCAGCTTGGAGGGGAATCGCTCACCCCTCCACTTT
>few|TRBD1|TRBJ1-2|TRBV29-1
CSVEDFAGQARGYTF
TGCAGCGTTGAAGATTTCGCGGGACAGGCCCGCGGCTACACCTTC
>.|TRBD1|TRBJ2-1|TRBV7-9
CASSLRDSANNEQFF
TGTGCCAGCAGCCTCCGGGACAGCGCAAACAATGAGCAGTTCTTC
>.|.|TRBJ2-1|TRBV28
CASSPPRRLHNEQFF
TGTGCCAGCAGTCCTCCGAGGAGGCTTCACAATGAGCAGTTCTTC